Below are 27 T cell receptor beta chains sequenced from a single sample in a study of CD8+ T cells in alopecia areata (dated by TCRdb to about 2018). The time point label, as the study defines it: baseline before oral tofacitinib. The method behind the library was the immunoSEQ multiplex PCR assay. For TCR sequencing, RNA was extracted from every sample and reverse transcribed into cDNA to serve as template. Held by TCRdb, this immuneACCESS table contains in-frame sequences only and omits some clones. Under half of the omission traces to an unresolved V gene where checked; the cause of the rest is unknown. The table for this sample lists about 160,000 clones; over 80% of them were counted only once. Jointly, the top ten make up around 16% of the sample. This specimen was CD8+ T cells sorted from blood, taken at week 0. The receptors stem from a human donor with alopecia areata.

This clone has only one observation. The V gene is TRBV5-4, the J gene TRBJ1-1; 9 bases are shared with TRBD1. CDR1 and CDR2 from the germline V gene are SGHNT and YYREEE (reference sequence). The ends lost 4 bases at V and 10 bases at J; junction bases unmatched: 5. The CDR3 is 12 amino acids. The CDR3 region is CASSAGTGTAFF. DNA for the CDR3: TGTGCCAGCAGCGCGGGGACAGGGACAGCTTTCTTT.

The genes are TRBV5-4 and TRBJ2-3; the match to TRBD2 covers 9 bases. J gave up 0 bases and V 3 bases, and 2 bases lay outside the gene matches. Germline V CDR1 and CDR2: SGHNT, YYREEE (reference sequence). CDR3 length: 15 residues. The CDR3: CASSSGLASTDTQYF. The DNA of the CDR3 is TGTGCCAGCAGCTCGGGACTAGCAAGCACAGATACGCAGTATTTT.

The chain has TRBV5-6 and TRBJ2-7; no firm D call. Trimming stripped 0 bases from V and 0 bases from J, with 7 bases between. This CDR3 has 14 residues. Germline values: CDR1 SGHDT, CDR2 YYEEEE. The CDR3 loop reads CASSLEVLSYEQYF. DNA of the CDR3: TGTGCCAGCAGCTTGGAGGTACTCTCCTACGAGCAGTACTTC.

This clone was seen once. The chain uses TRBV27 and TRBJ1-4, with D possibly matching TRBD1 (6 bases). The germline V and J ends were trimmed by 3 bases and 0 bases, with 11 bases remaining between them. The germline CDR1 and CDR2 sequences are MNHEY and SMNVEV (reference sequence). CDR3 size: 16 residues. CDR3 sequence reads: CASSFARGTTNEKLFF. The CDR3 coding sequence is TGTGCCAGCAGTTTTGCCAGGGGAACAACTAATGAAAAACTGTTTTTT.

This clone has a single count. The chain uses TRBV5-1 and TRBJ2-3; D may match TRBD1 or TRBD2 (5 bases each). Germline CDR1 is SGHRS and CDR2 is YFSETQ. CDR3 length: 14 amino acids. V lost 6 bases to trimming and J lost 2 bases, with 13 bases between them. This CDR3 reads CASTLGTFTDTQYF. The CDR3 DNA is TGCGCCAGCACCCTTGGGACGTTCACAGATACGCAGTATTTT.

This clone was observed a handful of times. The chain is built from TRBV6-1 and TRBJ2-7; D could derive from TRBD1 or TRBD2 (5 bases each). V lost 9 bases to trimming and J lost 5 bases, with 20 bases between them. CDR1 and CDR2 from the germline V gene are MNHNS and SASEGT. This CDR3 spans 14 amino acids. The CDR3 DNA is TGTGCCAGTAAACGGACCGGGGCGGCGGACGAGCAGTACTTC. It is translated as CASKRTGAADEQYF.

This chain uses TRBV9 with TRBJ2-1; no firm D call. CDR3 length: 14 amino acids. The germline gives CDR1 SGDLS, CDR2 YYNGEE. V shed 0 bases and J shed 7 bases, with 11 bases lying between them. In nucleotides, the CDR3 is TGTGCCAGCAGCGTAGGCACGGGTCGGAATGAGCAGTTCTTC. Translating gives CASSVGTGRNEQFF.

The CDR3 DNA reads TGTGCCAGCAGCCCCACGGCCTCCTATAATTCACCCCTCCACTTT. Translated: CASSPTASYNSPLHF. The J gene is TRBJ1-6, the V gene TRBV6-5, with D unclear. Between the trimmed V and J ends, which lost 6 bases and 0 bases, there was a span of 9 bases. Germline V lookup: CDR1 MNHEY, CDR2 SVGAGI. The CDR3 spans 15 residues.

The chain links TRBV30 to TRBJ1-2; possible D gene TRBD1, 6 bases. CDR1 is GTSNPN, CDR2 SVGIG, per germline (reference sequence). The CDR3 runs to 14 residues. V gave up 3 bases and J gave up 8 bases, with 19 bases separating them. CDR3 loop: CAWRIPAGAPGYTF. The CDR3 DNA reads as TGTGCCTGGAGGATACCGGCGGGGGCCCCGGGCTACACCTTC.

The chain carries TRBV7-9 and TRBJ1-1, with a tentative D call TRBD1 (6 bases). This CDR3 has 15 amino acids. CDR1 is SEHNR and CDR2 is FQNEAQ in the germline V gene (reference sequence). Trimming cost V 3 bases and J 5 bases, with 16 bases left between them. The CDR3 spells CASSLTLGTRTEAFF. In DNA form, the CDR3 reads TGTGCCAGCAGCTTGACCCTCGGGACACGGACTGAAGCTTTCTTT.

V gene TRBV6-5 combines with J gene TRBJ2-1, with D perhaps matching TRBD1 (6 bases). V lost 4 bases and J 2 bases, leaving 15 bases between the germline ends. The CDR3 runs 16 residues. From germline, CDR1 is MNHEY and CDR2 SVGAGI. This CDR3 reads CASSFGQLHPYNEQFF. The DNA for the CDR3 is TGTGCCAGCAGTTTTGGACAGCTCCATCCCTACAATGAGCAGTTCTTC.

V gene TRBV4-1 combines with J gene TRBJ2-3; D is perhaps TRBD2 (6 bases). The V end was cut by 4 bases, the J end by 2 bases, with 16 bases between. This CDR3 has 16 amino acids. The germline V gene encodes CDR1 MGHRA and CDR2 YSYEKL. Here the CDR3 reads CASSPLLATLTDTQYF. CDR3 sequence (DNA): TGCGCCAGCAGCCCCCTGCTAGCGACCCTCACAGATACGCAGTATTTT.

The chain links TRBV13 to TRBJ2-1; TRBD2 aligns across 8 bases. The CDR3 is 17 residues long. CDR1 is PRHDT and CDR2 is FYEKMQ in the germline V gene (reference sequence). Trimming took 5 bases from V and 3 from J; bases not matched to a gene: 12. The CDR3 DNA is TGTGCCAGCAGCCCGACCGACGCAGCGGGAGACTACAATGAGCAGTTCTTC. Residues: CASSPTDAAGDYNEQFF.

The chain is built from TRBV11-1 and TRBJ1-5; 9 bases are a match to TRBD1. The CDR3 spans 16 residues. The V gene end was trimmed by 5 bases and the J gene end by 4 bases; junction bases not matched to a gene: 9. Germline loops: CDR1 SGHAT, CDR2 FQDESV (reference sequence). In DNA form, the CDR3 reads TGTGCCAGCAGCAACAGGGGGCAGGGCGGAAATCAGCCCCAGCATTTT. Protein product: CASSNRGQGGNQPQHF.

This CDR3 is CASSVGRGGGYVDEAFF. The CDR3 nucleotides are TGTGCCAGCAGCGTAGGGAGGGGAGGGGGATACGTCGATGAAGCTTTCTTT. This rearrangement joins TRBV9 to TRBJ1-1, with D possibly being TRBD1 (6 bases). V was pared by 0 bases and J by 7 bases, with 22 bases between. Per the germline V gene, CDR1 is SGDLS and CDR2 is YYNGEE. There are 17 residues in the CDR3.

The chain is built from TRBV27 and TRBJ2-7; D remains ambiguous. CDR1 is MNHEY and CDR2 is SMNVEV in the germline V gene (reference sequence). Trimming shortened V by 3 bases and J by 2 bases, and 8 bases separated the two germline ends. CDR3 length: 13 amino acids. DNA for the CDR3: TGTGCCAGCAGTTTCCAGGTCACCTACGAGCAGTACTTC. Its protein is CASSFQVTYEQYF.

V gene TRBV7-9 combines with J gene TRBJ2-4; tentatively, D is TRBD1 (6 bases). Trimming took 2 bases from V and 0 from J, leaving 11 bases between them. This CDR3 is built from 16 residues. Germline values: CDR1 SEHNR, CDR2 FQNEAQ (reference sequence). The DNA for the CDR3 is TGTGCCAGCAGCTTAAGCACAGGGCTAGCCAAAAACATTCAGTACTTC. Protein sequence: CASSLSTGLAKNIQYF.

This clone was counted between two and nine times. The chain has TRBV5-4 and TRBJ1-1; no clear D gene. Per germline, CDR1 SGHNT and CDR2 YYREEE (reference sequence). The V end was cut by 4 bases, the J end by 7 bases, with 14 bases between. This CDR3 contains 13 residues. In nucleotides, the CDR3 is TGTGCCAGCAGCCCAGCAGACGGAAATGAAGCTTTCTTT. Translation gives CASSPADGNEAFF.

This chain uses TRBV28 with TRBJ2-5, with 10 nucleotides matching TRBD1. This CDR3 is 15 amino acids long. With 4 bases clipped from V and 5 bases from J, the junction kept 7 bases outside the gene matches. The germline CDR1 and CDR2 sequences are MDHEN and SYDVKM. CDR3 sequence (DNA): TGTGCCAGCAGTTCCCTGACAGGGGGCTATGAGACCCAGTACTTC. As protein: CASSSLTGGYETQYF.

This chain connects TRBV5-1 to TRBJ2-3; D ambiguous. Trimming shortened V by 4 bases and J by 2 bases, and 11 bases separated the two germline ends. The CDR3 has 14 residues. Germline-derived CDR1 and CDR2 are SGHRS and YFSETQ. The CDR3 is CASSPAGYTDTQYF. DNA for the CDR3: TGCGCCAGCAGCCCGGCCGGTTACACAGATACGCAGTATTTT.

The gene calls are TRBV9 and TRBJ1-4, with D tentatively TRBD1 (6 bases). The CDR3 is 15 amino acids. V lost 0 bases and J lost 0, with 6 bases in between. Germline CDR1 reads SGDLS; CDR2 reads YYNGEE. CDR3 in DNA: TGTGCCAGCAGCGTAGGGACAGCAACTAATGAAAAACTGTTTTTT. This gives the protein CASSVGTATNEKLFF.

The chain is built from TRBV7-3 and TRBJ2-3; D ambiguous. CDR1 and CDR2 from the germline V gene are SGHTA and FQGTGA. The germline V and J ends were trimmed by 2 bases and 1 base, with 16 bases remaining between them. The CDR3 has 17 residues. DNA for the CDR3: TGTGCCAGCAGCTTAGGTTCGGTAACCCGACGCACAGATACGCAGTATTTT. The encoded protein is CASSLGSVTRRTDTQYF.

V and J are TRBV27 and TRBJ2-1, with unresolved D. Trimming left V 5 bases short and J 7 bases short, with 21 bases between. CDR1 and CDR2 from the germline V gene are MNHEY and SMNVEV (reference sequence). The CDR3 is made up of 16 amino acids. The CDR3 reads CASSKQGPSLRNEQFF. Written as DNA, the CDR3 is TGTGCCAGCAGTAAACAAGGCCCCTCTTTGAGAAATGAGCAGTTCTTC.

DNA of the CDR3: TGCGCCAGCAGCTTGGGACTAGCGGGAGAGGGATCCTACAATGAGCAGTTCTTC. This encodes CASSLGLAGEGSYNEQFF. The chain uses TRBV5-1 and TRBJ2-1; 12 bases are a match to TRBD2. CDR1 and CDR2 (germline): SGHRS, YFSETQ. V was clipped by 0 bases and J by 1 base; unmatched bases: 5. The length of the CDR3 is 18 residues.

The rearrangement uses TRBV30 and TRBJ2-2; tentative D call: TRBD2 (6 bases). With 4 bases removed from V and 4 bases from J, the gap between germline ends came to 10 bases. This CDR3 spans 13 amino acids. Germline V gene sequence: CDR1 GTSNPN, CDR2 SVGIG (reference sequence). CDR3 residues: CAWTRGGTGELFF. DNA for the CDR3: TGTGCCTGGACAAGGGGAGGCACCGGGGAGCTGTTTTTT. Using reference TRBV30 and TRBJ2-2 for the parts outside the CDR3, the full variable domain is SQTIHQWPATLVQPVGSPLSLECTVEGTSNPNLYWYRQAAGRGLQLLFYSVGIGQISSEVPQNLSASRPQDRQFILSSKKLLLSDSGFYLCAWTRGGTGELFFGEGSRLTVL.

This clone was counted only a few times. The chain recombines TRBV7-2 with TRBJ2-7; a weak D match, TRBD2 (7 bases). The CDR3 has 14 amino acids. Looked up from germline, CDR1 is SGHTA and CDR2 is FQGNSA. Trimming removed 5 bases from V and 3 bases from J, with 14 bases in between. The CDR3 coding sequence is TGTGCCAGCAGCCCGGGGGGCGGGAGCTACGAGCAGTACTTC. It yields the protein CASSPGGGSYEQYF.

The rearrangement links TRBV27 to TRBJ1-1, with 7 bases identical to TRBD1. V trimming: 8 bases; J trimming: 3 bases; junction bases outside the gene matches: 6. Germline CDR1 and CDR2: MNHEY and SMNVEV (reference sequence). CDR3 length equals 13 residues. The CDR3 nucleotides read TGTGCCAGCGCTGACAGGGCGCACACTGAAGCTTTCTTT. Translating gives CASADRAHTEAFF.